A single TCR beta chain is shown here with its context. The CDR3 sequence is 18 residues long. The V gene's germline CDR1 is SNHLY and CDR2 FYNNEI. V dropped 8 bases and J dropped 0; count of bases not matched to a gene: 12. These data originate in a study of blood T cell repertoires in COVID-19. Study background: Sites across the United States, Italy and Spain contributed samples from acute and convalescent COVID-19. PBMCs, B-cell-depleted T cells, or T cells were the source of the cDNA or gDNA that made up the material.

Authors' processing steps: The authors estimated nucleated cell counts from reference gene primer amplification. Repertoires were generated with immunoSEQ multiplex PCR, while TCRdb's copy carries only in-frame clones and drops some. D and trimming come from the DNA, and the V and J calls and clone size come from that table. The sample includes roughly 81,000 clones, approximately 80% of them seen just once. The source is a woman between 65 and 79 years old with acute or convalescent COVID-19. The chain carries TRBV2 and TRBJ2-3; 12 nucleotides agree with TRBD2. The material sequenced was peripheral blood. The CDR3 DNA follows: TGTGCCAGCCGGAGTGCAGCTGGGACTAGCGGGAGCACAGATACGCAGTATTTT. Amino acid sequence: CASRSAAGTSGSTDTQYF.